The TCR beta chain described here comes from a study of blood T cells in healthy people across ages. V shed 6 bases, J shed 4 bases, and the junction held 6 bases outside the gene matches. Germline V CDR1 and CDR2: MGHDK, SYGVNS. The CDR3 has 15 residues. A J-beta primer mix and a sample-barcoded 5' primer were used in a second PCR of roughly 6 to 11 cycles. Each sample yielded at least 2.5 million CDR3-containing paired-end reads. A single record per CDR3 protein comes from TCRdb applying MiXCR to the 5' RACE reads. This table holds approximately 900,000 distinct CDR3 sequences, 25% to 30% found once. These same records also appear under a second study, on T cells of mothers and their children.

The sequenced sample was blood. This sequence originates from a woman aged 35 to 49 in good health. The rearrangement uses TRBV25-1 and TRBJ2-7; TRBD2 agrees at 13 bases. The CDR3 loop is CASSRTSGSGYEQYF. The CDR3, as DNA: TGTGCCAGCAGCAGGACTAGCGGGAGTGGATACGAGCAGTACTTC.